Shown below are 30 T cell receptor beta chains from a single sample sequenced in a study of response to subunit inactivated influenza vaccine. TCRdb itself ran the RT-PCR reads through MiXCR, one entry per CDR3 protein. The sample lists roughly 500,000 distinct CDR3 sequences; approximately 20% were seen once. This same sample was also part of a study on T cells expressing NK-cell markers. That report adds: It was by 5'RACE template switching with UMIs that TCR beta cDNA was made.

The sample was CD4+ T cells sorted from PBMCs, taken about 12 days after vaccination. Every receptor here comes from a man aged 45-60 years who received an inactivated influenza vaccine.

The genes are TRBV20-1 and TRBJ2-3, with 7 nucleotides matching TRBD2. Looked up from germline, CDR1 is DFQATT and CDR2 is SNEGSKA (reference sequence). V lost 3 bases to trimming and J lost 4 bases; unmatched junction nucleotides: 7. This CDR3 is 14 amino acids long. Here the CDR3 DNA reads TGCAGTGCTAGGCCCGGGACTATATCAGATACGCAGTATTTT. It translates to CSARPGTISDTQYF.

This clonotype was observed a handful of times. The CDR3: CASSPPGFLAGAMNEQFF. In DNA, the CDR3 is TGTGCCAGCTCACCACCGGGCTTCCTAGCGGGAGCTATGAATGAGCAGTTCTTC. The chain recombines TRBV18 with TRBJ2-1, with 10 bases lining up with TRBD2. The germline CDR1 and CDR2 sequences are KGHSH and LQKENI. The CDR3 runs 18 residues. The V and J ends lost 0 bases and 7 bases, in that order; junction bases with no gene match: 12.

This clonotype was detected a few times. The chain employs TRBV7-2 and TRBJ2-4; tentatively, D is TRBD1 or TRBD2 (6 bases each). V gave up 5 bases and J gave up 7 bases, with 12 bases separating them. The CDR3 is 13 amino acids. Germline loops: CDR1 SGHTA, CDR2 FQGNSA. CDR3 sequence (DNA): TGTGCCAGCAGCCGACGAGGGGGGAACATTCAGTACTTC. This sequence encodes CASSRRGGNIQYF.

This clonotype was recorded at least ten times. The chain recombines TRBV29-1 with TRBJ2-1, with D possibly TRBD1 on 6 matching bases. Germline-derived CDR1 and CDR2 are SQVTM and ANQGSEA. This CDR3 is 13 amino acids long. Trimming removed 4 bases from V and 0 bases from J, with 7 bases in between. CDR3 in DNA: TGCAGCGTTGGCAGGGGCTCCTACAATGAGCAGTTCTTC. As protein: CSVGRGSYNEQFF.

The V and J genes are TRBV4-3 and TRBJ2-3; TRBD2 matches at 12 bases. Germline V gives CDR1 LGHNA, CDR2 YSLEER. This CDR3 region has 17 residues. Trimming took 2 bases from V and 5 from J; bases not matched to a gene: 8. In DNA form, the CDR3 reads TGCGCCAGCAGCCAACGACTAGCGGGGGCCCCACGAGATACGCAGTATTTT. It encodes CASSQRLAGAPRDTQYF.

V gene TRBV20-1 combines with J gene TRBJ2-5; D is uncertain. Germline loops: CDR1 DFQATT, CDR2 SNEGSKA (reference sequence). CDR3 length equals 11 residues. Trimming removed 2 bases from V and 4 bases from J, with 5 bases in between. CDR3 coding DNA: TGCAGTGCTAGATACCTAGAGACCCAGTACTTC. Residues: CSARYLETQYF.

The sample holds a few counts of this clonotype. The V gene is TRBV21-1, the J gene TRBJ2-5; TRBD2, the table's D call, was not compared with the DNA. TRBV21-1 is a recognized pseudogene. The CDR3 is 19 amino acids. CDR3 loop: CASSKGKRLAGAEQETQYF. The DNA for the CDR3 is TGTGCCAGCAGCAAAGGAAAAAGACTAGCGGGAGCTGAACAAGAGACCCAGTACTTC.

This clonotype was counted between two and nine times. V is TRBV11-1 and J is TRBJ2-1; 7 nucleotides line up with TRBD2. Germline V CDR1 and CDR2: SGHAT, FQDESV (reference sequence). J was trimmed by 4 bases and V by 5 bases; bases with no gene match: 11. CDR3 length: 16 residues. Here the CDR3 DNA reads TGTGCCAGCAGCGAGGATGGGGGGGTCGGTTACAATGAGCAGTTCTTC. Translating gives CASSEDGGVGYNEQFF.

The CDR3 here is CASSYRDRVKTQYF. The CDR3 DNA reads as TGTGCCAGCAGCTACCGGGACAGAGTTAAGACCCAGTACTTC. The chain carries TRBV11-2 and TRBJ2-5; 7 bases align to TRBD1. The CDR3 contains 14 residues. The junction had 8 bases not matched to a gene; V was cut back by 4 bases and J by 6 bases. Looked up from germline, CDR1 is SGHAT and CDR2 is FQNNGV.

The chain links TRBV5-6 to TRBJ1-1; a possible D gene is TRBD1 (5 bases). Germline V gene sequence: CDR1 SGHDT, CDR2 YYEEEE. The V gene lost 9 bases and the J gene lost 5 bases, with 20 bases spanning the gap. The CDR3 covers 14 residues. The CDR3 spells CATPPNRPGTEAFF. In nucleotides, the CDR3 is TGTGCCACCCCACCAAACAGGCCGGGGACTGAAGCTTTCTTT.

This chain links TRBV12-3 or TRBV12-4 with TRBJ2-5; 8 bases agree with TRBD2. The CDR3 runs 16 residues. Trimming took 0 bases from V and 5 from J; bases not matched to a gene: 8. This chain's CDR3 is CASSLALREGRETQYF. Here the CDR3 DNA reads TGTGCCAGCAGTTTAGCGCTTCGGGAGGGCCGGGAGACCCAGTACTTC.

This clonotype was detected a few times. This chain uses TRBV4-2 with TRBJ2-1; 10 bases agree with TRBD2. The CDR3 covers 16 residues. The germline V gene encodes CDR1 LGHNA and CDR2 YNFKEQ. V shed 5 bases, J shed 9 bases, and the junction held 13 bases outside the gene matches. The CDR3 here is CASSSLKRGGRGEQFF. CDR3 bases: TGTGCCAGCAGCTCTCTAAAGCGGGGGGGCCGCGGTGAGCAGTTCTTC.

The chain recombines TRBV6-5 with TRBJ2-1; D possibly matches TRBD1 or TRBD2 (6 bases each). Germline V gives CDR1 MNHEY, CDR2 SVGAGI. There are 17 residues in the CDR3. V was trimmed by 2 bases and J by 0 bases, leaving 14 bases between them. CDR3: CASSYLPGANSYNEQFF. In DNA form, the CDR3 reads TGTGCCAGCAGTTACCTGCCGGGGGCCAACTCCTACAATGAGCAGTTCTTC.

The V call is TRBV12-3 or TRBV12-4, the J call TRBJ2-3, with 9 bases identical to TRBD2. The junction had 15 bases not matched to a gene; V was cut back by 3 bases and J by 5 bases. The CDR3 extends over 18 amino acids. CDR3 amino acids: CASSFGREERGARDTQYF. CDR3 bases: TGTGCCAGCAGTTTCGGTAGGGAGGAGCGGGGGGCCAGAGATACGCAGTATTTT.

There are a few counts of this clonotype. The chain joins TRBV10-3 to TRBJ1-5, with TRBD1 as a possible D gene (5 bases). The CDR3 covers 13 residues. Per germline, CDR1 ENHRY and CDR2 SYGVKD. Deletions cut 5 bases from V and 1 base from J, with 6 bases between. The DNA of the CDR3 is TGTGCCATCAGTAGGGACAGCAATCAGCCCCAGCATTTT. Protein product: CAISRDSNQPQHF.

This clonotype was picked up a small number of times. This chain connects TRBV11-2 to TRBJ1-2, with D uncertain. Germline CDR1 is SGHAT and CDR2 is FQNNGV. The CDR3 is 14 amino acids. V lost 3 bases and J 3 bases, leaving 11 bases between the germline ends. The DNA for the CDR3 is TGTGCCAGCAGCTTGTCGAGGACCGACTATGGCTACACCTTC. It encodes CASSLSRTDYGYTF.

This clonotype was observed at least ten times. This chain links TRBV5-1 with TRBJ2-2; D not certain. Trimming removed 0 bases from V and 6 bases from J, with 9 bases in between. Per germline, CDR1 SGHRS and CDR2 YFSETQ. The CDR3 has 14 amino acids. The CDR3, as DNA: TGCGCCAGCAGCTTGGTACAGACTTCCGGGGAGCTGTTTTTT. Amino acids: CASSLVQTSGELFF.

This clonotype was found a few times. The chain recombines TRBV27 with TRBJ2-2; 12 bases line up with TRBD1. J gave up 14 bases and V 2 bases, and 6 bases lay outside the gene matches. The CDR3 length is 14 residues. Germline V gives CDR1 MNHEY, CDR2 SMNVEV (reference sequence). CDR3 residues: CASSLGTGTGGLFF. The CDR3 DNA sequence: TGTGCCAGCAGTTTAGGGACGGGGACAGGGGGCCTGTTTTTT.

The rearrangement links TRBV20-1 to TRBJ2-7; TRBD1 agrees at 10 bases. Losses at the gene ends were 3 bases for V and 4 bases for J; bases not matched to a gene: 9. This CDR3 is 15 amino acids long. The germline CDR1 and CDR2 sequences are DFQATT and SNEGSKA (reference sequence). The CDR3, as DNA: TGCAGTGCTAGGACCGGGACAGGGGAAAGGTACGAGCAGTACTTC. Its translation is CSARTGTGERYEQYF.

V gene TRBV27 combines with J gene TRBJ1-6; D is ambiguous. Germline V gene sequence: CDR1 MNHEY, CDR2 SMNVEV (reference sequence). The CDR3 runs 12 residues. The germline V and J ends were trimmed by 3 bases and 9 bases, with 6 bases remaining between them. The CDR3 coding sequence is TGTGCCAGCAGTTTTATTTCTTCACCCCTCCACTTT. This translates into CASSFISSPLHF.

Regarding this clonotype: Here the CDR3 omits its conserved ending phenylalanine or tryptophan, so a read error is the likely source. V and J are TRBV14 and TRBJ2-3; perhaps TRBD1 as D (5 bases). Per the germline V gene, CDR1 is SGHDN and CDR2 is FVKESK. With 4 bases removed from V and 8 bases from J, the gap between germline ends came to 13 bases. The length of the CDR3 is 13 residues. The DNA for the CDR3 is TGTGCCAGCAGCCGCTCAGGGTTTCCTACGCAGTATATT. It codes for CASSRSGFPTQYI.

The chain joins TRBV5-1 to TRBJ2-7; D not certain. This CDR3 has 13 amino acids. Germline loops: CDR1 SGHRS, CDR2 YFSETQ. Trimming shortened V by 5 bases and J by 4 bases, and 13 bases separated the two germline ends. The CDR3 reads CASRESDGYEQYF. Here the CDR3 DNA reads TGCGCCAGCAGAGAGTCAGACGGTTACGAGCAGTACTTC. The full variable domain, with the rest looked up from reference TRBV5-1 and TRBJ2-7, is KAGVTQTPRYLIKTRGQQVTLSCSPISGHRSVSWYQQTPGQGLQFLFEYFSETQRNKGNFPGRFSGRQFSNSRSEMNVSTLELGDSALYLCASRESDGYEQYFGPGTRLTVT.

The V and J genes are TRBV7-9 and TRBJ2-3; 11 bases fit TRBD1. The CDR3 is 15 amino acids. Germline V gives CDR1 SEHNR, CDR2 FQNEAQ (reference sequence). With V trimmed by 5 bases and J by 4 bases, 5 bases remained unmatched. CDR3 coding DNA: TGTGCCAGCAGCGGCGGACAGGGGGCTGCAGATACGCAGTATTTT. It is translated as CASSGGQGAADTQYF.

This clonotype was seen a few times. The chain carries TRBV7-6 and TRBJ1-6; D gene unclear. CDR1 is SGHVS and CDR2 is FNYEAQ in the germline V gene. V was trimmed by 5 bases and J by 0 bases, leaving 8 bases between them. CDR3 length: 15 residues. The CDR3 reads CASSQQSSYNSPLHF. The CDR3 region has the DNA TGTGCCAGCAGCCAACAAAGCTCCTATAATTCACCCCTCCACTTT.

At least ten counts were recorded for this clonotype. CDR3 nucleotide sequence: TGTGCCACCTCTTCGGGGGATACAGATACGCAGTATTTT. Encoded protein: CATSSGDTDTQYF. This sequence joins TRBV10-3 and TRBJ2-3, with TRBD2 as a possible D gene (6 bases). Trimming pared 10 bases from V and 3 bases from J, leaving 14 bases between. This CDR3 comprises 13 residues. Germline V gene sequence: CDR1 ENHRY, CDR2 SYGVKD.

Ten or more counts support this clonotype. The rearrangement uses TRBV10-3 and TRBJ2-3; 11 bases line up with TRBD2. Trimming took 6 bases from V and 1 from J; bases not matched to a gene: 0. This CDR3 has 14 residues. CDR1 and CDR2 (germline): ENHRY, SYGVKD. CDR3 coding DNA: TGTGCCATCAGGACTAGCGGGGGCACAGATACGCAGTATTTT. Translated: CAIRTSGGTDTQYF.

This chain joins TRBV20-1 and TRBJ1-1; D is perhaps TRBD1 (5 bases). Trimming pared 6 bases from V and 7 bases from J, leaving 15 bases between. Germline CDR1 reads DFQATT; CDR2 reads SNEGSKA (reference sequence). The CDR3 runs 12 residues. As DNA, the CDR3 is TGCAGTGCCCCCCGTTGGGGCGGTGAAGCTTTCTTT. It codes for CSAPRWGGEAFF.

This clonotype was seen more than once but under ten times. The chain employs TRBV21-1 and TRBJ2-3; the table's D gene call, TRBD2, was not cross checked with the DNA. TRBV21-1 constitutes a pseudogene. The CDR3 extends over 17 amino acids. CDR3 bases: TGTGCCAGCAGCTCACACAGCGGGAGAGGAGGCACAGATACGCAGTATTTT. Protein sequence: CASSSHSGRGGTDTQYF.

This clonotype came up many times. The rearrangement links TRBV4-3 to TRBJ2-7; perhaps TRBD1 as D (5 bases). The CDR3 contains 13 residues. Germline values: CDR1 LGHNA, CDR2 YSLEER. Trimming cost V 3 bases and J 7 bases, with 13 bases left between them. As DNA, the CDR3 is TGCGCCAGCAGCCAGGGGCAGGGTGGGGAGCAGTACTTC. Encoded protein: CASSQGQGGEQYF.

The CDR3 sequence: CASRLGLAGVNEQFF. Here the CDR3 DNA reads TGTGCCAGCAGGTTGGGACTAGCGGGAGTAAATGAGCAGTTCTTC. V and J are TRBV12-3 or TRBV12-4 and TRBJ2-1, with 14 nucleotides matching TRBD2. The CDR3 runs 15 residues. Trimming cost V 6 bases and J 7 bases; bases outside gene matches: 5.